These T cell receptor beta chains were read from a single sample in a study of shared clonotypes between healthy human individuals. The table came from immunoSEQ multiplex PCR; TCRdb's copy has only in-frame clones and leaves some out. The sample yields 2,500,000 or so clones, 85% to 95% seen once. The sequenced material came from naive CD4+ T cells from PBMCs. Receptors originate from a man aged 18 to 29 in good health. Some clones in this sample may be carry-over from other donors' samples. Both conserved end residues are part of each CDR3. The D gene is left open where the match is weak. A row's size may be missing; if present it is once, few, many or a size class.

DNA: TGTGCCAGCAGTAATCCGGGACAGGGCTCGGAGACCCAGTACTTC; CDR3: CASSNPGQGSETQYF; size: -; D: TRBD1; V: TRBV2; J: TRBJ2-5
DNA: TGTGCCAGCAGTGAACAGGGACAGACGAACTATGGCTACACCTTC; CDR3: CASSEQGQTNYGYTF; size: -; D: TRBD1; V: TRBV2; J: TRBJ1-2
DNA: TGTGCCAGCAGCTTCTCTTTCCGAGCGGGAGCAGAGACCCAGTACTTC; CDR3: CASSFSFRAGAETQYF; size: -; D: TRBD2; V: TRBV11-3; J: TRBJ2-5
DNA: TGTGCCAGCTCACCGATAAATCGCAAGTTCTCCTACGAGCAGTACTTC; CDR3: CASSPINRKFSYEQYF; size: -; D: -; V: TRBV18; J: TRBJ2-7
DNA: TGTGCCAGCAGCTTAAGGCGGGAGGACGAGCAGTACTTC; CDR3: CASSLRREDEQYF; size: -; D: TRBD2; V: TRBV7-9; J: TRBJ2-7
DNA: TGTGCCAGCAGAGTAGGGAGAGGCTCCTACAATGAGCAGTTCTTC; CDR3: CASRVGRGSYNEQFF; size: -; D: -; V: TRBV7-8; J: TRBJ2-1
DNA: TGTGCCAGCAGTTTGTCCAGGGCATATGGCTACACCTTC; CDR3: CASSLSRAYGYTF; size: -; D: -; V: TRBV27; J: TRBJ1-2
DNA: TGTGCCAGCAGCCTAATGACAGATCAAAGAGCTAACTATGGCTACACCTTC; CDR3: CASSLMTDQRANYGYTF; size: -; D: -; V: TRBV28; J: TRBJ1-2
DNA: TGTGCCAGCAGCGTAGGGCCGACCGTCTGGGAGGGAAAACTGTTTTTT; CDR3: CASSVGPTVWEGKLFF; size: -; D: -; V: TRBV9; J: TRBJ1-4
DNA: TGTGCCAGCAGCCCATCAACATACTCCTACGAGCAGTACTTC; CDR3: CASSPSTYSYEQYF; size: -; D: -; V: TRBV11-1; J: TRBJ2-7
DNA: TGTGCCAGCAGTGAGCGGGGCAGGGGGCGCGACTATGGCTACACCTTC; CDR3: CASSERGRGRDYGYTF; size: -; D: TRBD1; V: TRBV27; J: TRBJ1-2
DNA: TGTGCCAGCACCGGGACTAGCGGCGACAATGAGCAGTTCTTC; CDR3: CASTGTSGDNEQFF; size: -; D: TRBD2; V: TRBV11-3; J: TRBJ2-1
DNA: TGTGCCAGCAGCTTACAAAAAACCTACGAGCAGTACTTC; CDR3: CASSLQKTYEQYF; size: -; D: -; V: TRBV5-5; J: TRBJ2-7
DNA: TGTGCCAGTAGTATAGATCTGATATCCCCCAGCAGAAGGATAGGCTACGACTACGAGCAGTACTTC; CDR3: CASSIDLISPSRRIGYDYEQYF; size: once; D: -; V: TRBV19; J: TRBJ2-7
DNA: TGTGCCAGCAGTTTAGGGGGCCTGGGAGGGGAGCAGTACTTC; CDR3: CASSLGGLGGEQYF; size: -; D: -; V: TRBV28; J: TRBJ2-7
DNA: TGTGCCAGCAGCCAACGATCCTACGAGCAGTACTTC; CDR3: CASSQRSYEQYF; size: -; D: -; V: TRBV7-9; J: TRBJ2-7
DNA: TGTGCCAGCTATAGGGGGGATGGCTACACCTTC; CDR3: CASYRGDGYTF; size: -; D: -; V: TRBV28; J: TRBJ1-2
DNA: TGTGCCAGCAGCGGGACAGCTGGAAACACCATATATTTT; CDR3: CASSGTAGNTIYF; size: few; D: -; V: TRBV9; J: TRBJ1-3
DNA: TGTGCCAGTAGTGTTAACAGGGGCTCCTACGAGCAGTACTTC; CDR3: CASSVNRGSYEQYF; size: once; D: TRBD1; V: TRBV19; J: TRBJ2-7
DNA: TGTGCCAGCACCGCGATAAATCGGGGCAATCAGCCCCAGCATTTT; CDR3: CASTAINRGNQPQHF; size: -; D: -; V: TRBV2; J: TRBJ1-5
DNA: TGCAGCGCAGGGGGGAGTGAAAAACTGTTTTTT; CDR3: CSAGGSEKLFF; size: -; D: TRBD1; V: TRBV29-1; J: TRBJ1-4
DNA: TGTGCCAGCAGCTGGGGGGATACGCAGTATTTT; CDR3: CASSWGDTQYF; size: -; D: -; V: TRBV11-2; J: TRBJ2-3
DNA: TGTGCCAGCAAAGGCGGGGGGAACTACGAGCAGTACTTC; CDR3: CASKGGGNYEQYF; size: -; D: TRBD2; V: TRBV28; J: TRBJ2-7
DNA: TGTGCCAGCAGCTTGGGCGGGATTACCTACGAGCAGTACTTC; CDR3: CASSLGGITYEQYF; size: once; D: -; V: TRBV7-2; J: TRBJ2-7
DNA: TGTGCCAGCAGTTTAATCGCCAGTATGAACACTGAAGCTTTCTTT; CDR3: CASSLIASMNTEAFF; size: few; D: -; V: TRBV27; J: TRBJ1-1
DNA: TGCAGCGTTCTCGGGACCGGTAATGAAAAACTGTTTTTT; CDR3: CSVLGTGNEKLFF; size: -; D: -; V: TRBV29-1; J: TRBJ1-4
DNA: TGCGCCAGCAGCCCCCGGTCAGGGGGCGAAGAGGAAGCTTTCTTT; CDR3: CASSPRSGGEEEAFF; size: -; D: TRBD1; V: TRBV5-1; J: TRBJ1-1
DNA: TGTGCCAGCAGTTTGTCGGGGGGCCGGGAGGAGCAGTTCTTC; CDR3: CASSLSGGREEQFF; size: -; D: -; V: TRBV28; J: TRBJ2-1
DNA: TGTGCCAGCAGCGCCGGGACTACGACCGGGGAGCTGTTTTTT; CDR3: CASSAGTTTGELFF; size: -; D: TRBD2; V: TRBV16; J: TRBJ2-2
DNA: TGTGCCAGCAGTGGCAGGGCTGACACTGGGAACATTCAGTACTTC; CDR3: CASSGRADTGNIQYF; size: -; D: -; V: TRBV2; J: TRBJ2-4